This T cell receptor (beta chain) derives from a study of shared clonotypes between healthy human individuals (dated by TCRdb to 2020 to 2021). A note on the overall study: The cohort comprised a couple of women and a few men aged 18 to 49 years. For each donor, three plates each were used for CD4 naive and CD4 memory, two plates were used for CD8 naive, and one plate was used for CD8 memory. The study deeply sequenced blood TCR repertoires of about 5 healthy adults to estimate repertoire size and the extent of clonotype sharing between individuals. Per donor, leukapheresis produced somewhere between about 0.9 and 9.5 billion PBMCs. To increase sequencing depth and limit assay-specific biases, TCR repertoire library preparation and sequencing were carried out by different laboratories using diverse techniques.

The full study reports these points: Rarefaction of sorted-subset datasets indicated incomplete sequencing despite the large sequencing depth. Pairwise subsampling led to the expectation that sequencing depth would affect the degree of clonotype sharing among donors. Sampling was restricted to blood, and TCR repertoires in tissue are likely to differ from TCR repertoires in blood. Naive subsets generally had larger estimated clonotype richness than memory subsets. Compared with non-shared clonotypes, clonotypes shared by all four sorted-subset donors had higher generation probabilities. Sharing across four donors was observed for 4.5% to 6.5% of naive CD4, under 4% of naive CD8, 2% to 2.5% of memory CD4, and about 0.38% of memory CD8 clonotypes. Because the study included only a small number of donors, the genetic and exposure-history diversity represented was limited.

The donors were healthy, HIV-negative adults with no recently reported acute infections or vaccinations. Every donor was a Caucasian adult living in Nashville, Tennessee, USA. Magnetic negative selection was used to enrich CD4+ T cells, after which naive cells were positively selected on CD45RA and the negative fraction became the memory subset. Blood was collected by leukapheresis, and PBMCs were isolated by Ficoll-Histopaque density gradient centrifugation and then cryopreserved in liquid nitrogen vapor phase. Purity and quantity of every magnetically sorted T cell population were checked by analytical flow cytometry. From each sorted fraction, genomic DNA was isolated and quantified by UV absorbance on a Nanodrop 2000c. Using the deep immunoSEQ assay, multiplex PCR amplified TCR CDR3 regions from genomic DNA. Genomic DNA extracted from each cell subset was distributed evenly over all wells of several immunoSEQ 96-well plates, and each plate served as one replicate. Each replicate PCR for sorted subsets received 150 to 250 ng genomic DNA, equal to about 30,000 T cell genomes. Purified libraries were measured with a Qubit 3.0 fluorometer, size-checked on a Bioanalyzer 2100, and measured again with the KAPA Library Quantification kit. Every immunoSEQ 96-well plate was sequenced on a dedicated single-read 150-cycle Illumina NextSeq 550 flow cell. The paper's data handling went like this. The immunoSEQ output contained only junctional sequences without quality scores, so filtering could not match that applied to full-length reads. To assign V/J genes and CDR3, sequences were annotated against IMGT germline references using PyIR, a Python wrapper for IgBLAST v1.9. Reads were filtered out if the reads had weak V/J assignments (E-value above 1e-6), no CDR3, stop codons, out-of-frame junctions, or ambiguous translated residues. V3J clonotypes were defined as sequences sharing an identical inferred V gene, J gene, and CDR3 amino acid sequence. The percentage overlap between two repertoires was calculated by dividing the number of shared unique clonotypes by the size of the smaller repertoire. RTK rarefaction, the Chao1 estimator, and Recon v2.1 estimates of unobserved clonotypes were used to assess repertoire richness. Generation probabilities were computed with OLGA for all TCRbeta clonotypes obtained by the gDNA method from a handful of donors. TCRdb re-hosts the immuneACCESS table, in-frame sequences only. Its copies lack some clones; in the studies checked, an unresolved V gene accounts for under half of them, and the cause for the rest is not known. V, J and clone size reflect that table, while D and trimming were determined from the DNA. A total of about 1.5 million clones appear in this sample, roughly 95% of them only once. The biggest ten clones account for roughly 1.1% of the sample.

V is pared back by 6 bases and J by 9 bases, with 18 bases lying between the germline termini. Its CDR3 holds 14 amino acids, cysteine through phenylalanine. The only DNA kept is the CDR3, 42 bases in frame from the first base. Per the germline V gene, SGHNT is the CDR1 and YENEEA is the CDR2. About this clone itself: Which antigen it targets is not known. Qualities for individual bases were not recorded, and no much larger clone is one base off.

The receptor was derived from a man between 25 and 39 years old in good health. This chain is built from TRBV11-3 and TRBJ2-1; tentative D gene TRBD2, with 5 bases matching. The sequenced sample consisted of naive CD4+ T cells sorted from blood. The cell subset or site label, read with the paper, signifies: CD45RA+ positively selected. The CDR3 reads CASSKTRTEGEQFF. The nucleotides read TGTGCCAGCAGTAAGACCCGGACCGAGGGTGAGCAGTTCTTC.